This entry lists 3 T cell receptor beta chains sequenced from one sample in a study of vaccination and CD4 T cells after COVID-19. At the Johns Hopkins FTIC core, DNA taken from cultured CD4+ T cells was sequenced by way of the Oncomine TCR Beta short-read assay. A single record per CDR3 protein comes from TCRdb applying MiXCR to the PCR reads. Of some 11,000 distinct CDR3 sequences in the sample, 60% to 75% were seen once. What these receptors recognize is not known. Treatment indicated: roughly ten-day PBMC culture with coronavirus spike peptide pools or control peptides (ViraFEST assay). The material sequenced was CD4+ T cells from blood, cultured in vitro. Every receptor here comes from a human donor who had recovered from COVID-19.

The rearrangement links TRBV20-1 to TRBJ2-7, with D possibly TRBD1 on 5 matching bases. Deletions cut 4 bases from V and 3 bases from J, with 16 bases between. Looked up from germline, CDR1 is DFQATT and CDR2 is SNEGSKA (reference sequence). This CDR3 contains 14 residues. CDR3 in amino acids: CSATLTVLGYEQYF. The CDR3 DNA is TGCAGTGCTACCCTGACAGTTTTAGGCTACGAGCAGTACTTC.

The rearrangement uses TRBV6-1 and TRBJ1-2; no reliable D call. Germline V gives CDR1 MNHNS, CDR2 SASEGT. The CDR3 loop spans 12 amino acids. V gave up 6 bases and J gave up 12 bases, with 17 bases separating them. CDR3 amino acids: CASSQTRSGHTF. CDR3 coding DNA: TGTGCCAGCAGCCAAACGAGGAGCGGCCACACCTTC.

The V call is TRBV5-1, the J call TRBJ2-1; 7 nucleotides agree with TRBD2. Unmatched junction bases numbered 3, after V lost 0 bases and J lost 3 bases. Germline values: CDR1 SGHRS, CDR2 YFSETQ. CDR3 size: 15 residues. CDR3 loop: CASSLVGRSYNEQFF. CDR3 nucleotide sequence: TGCGCCAGCAGCTTGGTCGGGAGGAGCTACAATGAGCAGTTCTTC.